The 19 T cell receptor beta chains listed next were all sequenced from one sample in a study of blood T cell repertoires in COVID-19. The method was immunoSEQ multiplex PCR; TCRdb's version includes in-frame clones alone and lacks a portion of them. This table has 180,000 or so clones, 80% appearing once. Material for sequencing was PBMCs or T cells enriched from blood (not recorded which). The receptors here all came from a man in his sixties who had been exposed to COVID-19.

The chain couples TRBV5-4 to TRBJ2-7; maybe TRBD2 (6 bases). Germline V gives CDR1 SGHNT, CDR2 YYREEE (reference sequence). The CDR3 contains 15 residues. V gave up 4 bases and J gave up 4 bases, with 18 bases separating them. CDR3 in DNA: TGTGCCAGCAGCCTGGGGCCAGCCGGAGGGTACGAGCAGTACTTC. Encoded protein: CASSLGPAGGYEQYF.

This clone was detected only a few times. V and J are TRBV28 and TRBJ1-1; the D is unclear. Trimming stripped 5 bases from V and 0 bases from J, with 16 bases between. This CDR3 spans 16 amino acids. Germline lookup yields CDR1 MDHEN and CDR2 SYDVKM. The CDR3 DNA is TGTGCCAGCAGTCCCCCTGTGGGAGCCATGAACACTGAAGCTTTCTTT. Protein: CASSPPVGAMNTEAFF.

The J gene is TRBJ2-3, the V gene TRBV2; no clear D gene. Looked up from germline, CDR1 is SNHLY and CDR2 is FYNNEI. The CDR3 is made up of 15 amino acids. Between the trimmed V and J ends, which lost 7 bases and 0 bases, there was a span of 14 bases. The CDR3 region has the DNA TGTGCCAGCACCGACCCCACGACTAGCACAGATACGCAGTATTTT. It is translated as CASTDPTTSTDTQYF.

This clone was seen just once. The chain employs TRBV5-1 and TRBJ2-2; 7 nucleotides agree with TRBD2. Per germline, CDR1 SGHRS and CDR2 YFSETQ. This CDR3 spans 14 amino acids. Trimming at V came to 3 bases and at J to 7 bases, leaving 6 bases not matched to a gene. The CDR3 nucleotides are TGCGCCAGCAGCTGGAATCCGGGAGGCGGGGAGCTGTTTTTT. Its protein product is CASSWNPGGGELFF.

There are a few counts of this clone. This chain joins TRBV7-9 and TRBJ1-1; TRBD1 is a possible D gene (5 bases). The CDR3 consists of 13 residues. Per germline, CDR1 SEHNR and CDR2 FQNEAQ (reference sequence). The V gene lost 5 bases and the J gene lost 2 bases, with 9 bases spanning the gap. CDR3 nucleotide sequence: TGTGCCAGCAGCCCAACAGGTAACACTGAAGCTTTCTTT. Translated, it gives CASSPTGNTEAFF.

The chain employs TRBV9 and TRBJ2-7, with 7 bases identical to TRBD1. In germline, CDR1 is SGDLS, CDR2 YYNGEE. With V trimmed by 4 bases and J by 2 bases, 9 bases remained unmatched. This CDR3 comprises 15 residues. This CDR3 reads CASSHDRVGAYEQYF. CDR3 nucleotide sequence: TGTGCCAGCAGCCACGACAGGGTTGGGGCCTACGAGCAGTACTTC.

The chain has TRBV19 and TRBJ2-3, with TRBD1 matching over 8 bases. In germline, CDR1 is LNHDA, CDR2 SQIVND (reference sequence). V trimming: 6 bases; J trimming: 1 base; junction bases outside the gene matches: 9. This CDR3 contains 16 residues. The CDR3 region has the DNA TGTGCCAGTAGCAGGAACCCAGGGGGCGGCACAGATACGCAGTATTTT. This sequence encodes CASSRNPGGGTDTQYF.

The chain carries TRBV30 and TRBJ1-5; TRBD1 might be the D (6 bases). Per the germline V gene, CDR1 is GTSNPN and CDR2 is SVGIG (reference sequence). CDR3 length: 13 amino acids. V lost 1 base to trimming and J lost 4 bases, with 8 bases between them. The CDR3 sequence is CAWSETGNQPQHF. The DNA for the CDR3 is TGTGCCTGGAGTGAAACAGGGAATCAGCCCCAGCATTTT.

The chain joins TRBV27 to TRBJ1-6; TRBD1 matches at 9 bases. With V trimmed by 5 bases and J by 8 bases, 7 bases remained unmatched. CDR1 is MNHEY, CDR2 SMNVEV, per germline (reference sequence). The CDR3 is 15 amino acids. CDR3 protein: CASSPDRGWDSPLHF. CDR3 DNA: TGTGCCAGCAGTCCGGACAGGGGTTGGGATTCACCCCTCCACTTT.

The V gene is TRBV9, the J gene TRBJ1-5; a weak D match, TRBD1 (5 bases). CDR3 size: 14 residues. V dropped 6 bases and J dropped 7 bases, with 17 bases sitting between them. Looked up from germline, CDR1 is SGDLS and CDR2 is YYNGEE. The CDR3 DNA reads as TGTGCCAGCACCCCGGGGGGGATCGAGCAGCCCCAGCATTTT. Translated: CASTPGGIEQPQHF.

This chain connects TRBV30 to TRBJ2-3, with 9 bases that match TRBD2. V shed 7 bases, J shed 6 bases, and the junction held 17 bases outside the gene matches. The CDR3 is made up of 16 amino acids. CDR1 is GTSNPN, CDR2 SVGIG, per germline (reference sequence). The CDR3 spells CASGKELAGVGDTQYF. In DNA, the CDR3 is TGTGCCTCCGGGAAGGAATTAGCGGGAGTGGGGGATACGCAGTATTTT.

V is TRBV28 and J is TRBJ2-3, with TRBD2 identical over 11 bases. V shed 5 bases, J shed 7 bases, and the junction held 8 bases outside the gene matches. The CDR3 contains 15 residues. Per the germline V gene, CDR1 is MDHEN and CDR2 is SYDVKM. This chain's CDR3 is CASSVTSGSLYTQYF. CDR3 bases: TGTGCCAGCAGTGTAACTAGCGGGAGTTTGTATACGCAGTATTTT. Looking up the rest from reference TRBV28 and TRBJ2-3 gives the full variable domain: DVKVTQSSRYLVKRTGEKVFLECVQDMDHENMFWYRQDPGLGLRLIYFSYDVKMKEKGDIPEGYSVSREKKERFSLILESASTNQTSMYLCASSVTSGSLYTQYFGPGTRLTVL.

This clone was seen at least ten times. This chain uses TRBV29-1 with TRBJ1-2; 7 bases line up with TRBD1. The germline CDR1 and CDR2 sequences are SQVTM and ANQGSEA. The V and J ends lost 7 bases and 4 bases, in that order; junction bases with no gene match: 9. The CDR3 runs 13 residues. CDR3 sequence reads: CSAENRGSYGYTF. CDR3 bases: TGCAGCGCCGAAAACAGGGGTAGCTATGGCTACACCTTC.

This clone showed up just once. CDR3 sequence reads: CASSSLLRGRTDTQYF. CDR3 in DNA: TGTGCCAGCAGCTCCTTGCTCCGCGGGAGGACAGATACGCAGTATTTT. The rearrangement joins TRBV11-2 to TRBJ2-3; 8 positions match TRBD2. CDR3 length: 16 residues. In germline, CDR1 is SGHAT, CDR2 FQNNGV. Trimming at V came to 4 bases and at J to 3 bases, leaving 9 bases not matched to a gene.

The genes are TRBV28 and TRBJ2-6, with TRBD1 as a possible D gene (5 bases). Germline V gives CDR1 MDHEN, CDR2 SYDVKM. Trimming cost V 5 bases and J 4 bases, with 21 bases left between them. The CDR3 has 18 residues. The CDR3 sequence is CASSPVGRALGGANVLTF. Written as DNA, the CDR3 is TGTGCCAGCAGTCCCGTGGGCAGGGCATTGGGAGGGGCCAACGTCCTGACTTTC.

The rearrangement links TRBV30 to TRBJ1-3, with TRBD1 matching over 7 bases. From germline, CDR1 is GTSNPN and CDR2 SVGIG (reference sequence). V was pared by 5 bases and J by 2 bases, with 9 bases of the junction left unmatched. The CDR3 has 15 residues. The CDR3 bases are TGTGCCTGGGGTAATGACAGGGTGGCTGGAAACACCATATATTTT. Protein: CAWGNDRVAGNTIYF.

The CDR3 DNA sequence: TGTGCCAGCAGTTTGACTAGCGCAGAGACCCAGTACTTC. It codes for CASSLTSAETQYF. This rearrangement joins TRBV12-3 or TRBV12-4 to TRBJ2-5, with 8 nucleotides matching TRBD2. The CDR3 length is 13 residues. Trimming took 3 bases from V and 4 from J; bases not matched to a gene: 1.

The chain uses TRBV3-1 (or the pseudogene TRBV3-2) and TRBJ2-3; weak D call: TRBD2 (6 bases). The length of the CDR3 is 14 residues. V was cut by 2 bases and J by 0 bases, with 6 bases left in between. The germline V gene has CDR1 LGHDT and CDR2 YNNKEL (reference sequence). This chain's CDR3 is CASSQSGSTDTQYF. CDR3 nucleotides: TGTGCCAGCAGCCAAAGCGGGAGCACAGATACGCAGTATTTT.

CDR3 sequence: CASSVGTGQGVGEKLFF. The CDR3 DNA sequence: TGTGCCAGCAGCGTAGGGACCGGGCAGGGGGTAGGCGAAAAACTGTTTTTT. The J gene is TRBJ1-4, the V gene TRBV9; 7 positions match TRBD1. The CDR3 is 17 residues long. The germline CDR1 and CDR2 sequences are SGDLS and YYNGEE. With V trimmed by 0 bases and J by 8 bases, 13 bases remained unmatched.